Listed here are 14 T cell receptor beta chains from one sample, sequenced in a study of T-cell reconstitution after alpha-beta-depleted transplantation in children. Unique molecular identifiers featured in how the TCRbeta library was prepared. MiXCR, applied by TCRdb to the PCR reads, yields one record per CDR3 protein. Here the sample spans hundreds of thousands of distinct CDR3 sequences, 13% being singletons. Material: PBMCs, obtained before TCRalphabeta/CD19-depleted stem cell transplant. The source of these receptors is a girl aged 2-10 years with congenital amegakaryocytic thrombocytopenia, due to receive a stem cell transplant.

This clonotype showed up many times. The genes are TRBV20-1 and TRBJ2-3; D is undetermined. V gave up 6 bases and J gave up 8 bases, with 15 bases separating them. The CDR3 runs 12 residues. The germline gives CDR1 DFQATT, CDR2 SNEGSKA (reference sequence). The DNA of the CDR3 is TGCAGTGCCGCAAAGGAGTTAGGTACGCAGTATTTT. Amino acids: CSAAKELGTQYF.

In its sample, this clonotype was seen many times. The V call is TRBV5-6, the J call TRBJ1-4, with TRBD1 matching 7 bases. V shed 7 bases, J shed 7 bases, and the junction held 19 bases outside the gene matches. CDR3 length equals 17 residues. Per germline, CDR1 SGHDT and CDR2 YYEEEE. The CDR3 spells CASGAGTAPWSGEKLFF. In DNA form, the CDR3 reads TGTGCCAGCGGCGCCGGGACAGCGCCATGGTCGGGTGAAAAACTGTTTTTT.

V usage is TRBV5-1 and J usage is TRBJ1-2; no clear D. The V and J ends lost 0 bases and 1 base respectively, with 7 bases between them. The CDR3 spans 14 residues. The germline gives CDR1 SGHRS, CDR2 YFSETQ. DNA for the CDR3: TGCGCCAGCAGCTTGGACACGGTTAACTATGGCTACACCTTC. As protein: CASSLDTVNYGYTF.

The chain joins TRBV10-3 to TRBJ1-3; perhaps TRBD1 as D (5 bases). Trimming took 4 bases from V and 2 from J, leaving 15 bases between them. This CDR3 has 16 amino acids. The germline CDR1 and CDR2 sequences are ENHRY and SYGVKD. CDR3 in amino acids: CAISGDLAGAGNTIYF. In DNA form, the CDR3 reads TGTGCCATCAGTGGGGACCTGGCAGGCGCTGGAAACACCATATATTTT.

This clonotype was detected ten times or more. V is TRBV3-1 and J is TRBJ2-7; TRBD2 might be the D (5 bases). The CDR3 is 12 residues long. Trimming removed 2 bases from V and 9 bases from J, with 11 bases in between. CDR1 and CDR2 from the germline V gene are LGHDT and YNNKEL (reference sequence). Written as DNA, the CDR3 is TGTGCCAGCAGCCAAAATCGGGATGGGCAGTACTTC. Translation gives CASSQNRDGQYF.

The chain is built from TRBV7-8 and TRBJ2-7; tentatively, D is TRBD2 (6 bases). Looked up from germline, CDR1 is SGHVS and CDR2 is FQNEAQ. Deletions cut 1 base from V and 6 bases from J, with 16 bases between. The CDR3 sequence is 15 residues long. CDR3 DNA sequence: TGTGCCAGCAGCTTAGATACAGCGGGCCTTCTCGAGCAGTACTTC. It codes for CASSLDTAGLLEQYF. Full variable domain (outside the CDR3, taken from reference TRBV7-8 and TRBJ2-7): GAGVSQSPRYKVAKRGQDVALRCDPISGHVSLFWYQQALGQGPEFLTYFQNEAQLDKSGLPSDRFFAERPEGSVSTLKIQRTQQEDSAVYLCASSLDTAGLLEQYFGPGTRLTVT.

This clonotype was seen repeatedly, ten times or more. The V gene is TRBV5-1, the J gene TRBJ2-2; 7 bases match TRBD2. The length of the CDR3 is 15 residues. V gave up 1 base and J gave up 5 bases; unmatched junction bases: 5. CDR1 and CDR2 (germline): SGHRS, YFSETQ. The chain's CDR3 is CASSLLLAETGELFF. CDR3 nucleotide sequence: TGCGCCAGCAGCTTGCTCCTAGCGGAAACCGGGGAGCTGTTTTTT.

This clonotype was seen a few times. The V gene is TRBV29-1, the J gene TRBJ2-5, with D possibly TRBD2 on 5 matching bases. The germline V gene has CDR1 SQVTM and CDR2 ANQGSEA. CDR3 length equals 14 residues. V was clipped by 2 bases and J by 2 bases, with 12 bases between them. CDR3 sequence reads: CSVEMPGSQETQYF. CDR3 coding DNA: TGCAGCGTTGAAATGCCGGGGTCACAAGAGACCCAGTACTTC. Full variable domain (remainder filled in from reference TRBV29-1 and TRBJ2-5): SAVISQKPSRDICQRGTSLTIQCQVDSQVTMMFWYRQQPGQSLTLIATANQGSEATYESGFVIDKFPISRPNLTFSTLTVSNMSPEDSSIYLCSVEMPGSQETQYFGPGTRLLVL.

V usage is TRBV29-1 and J usage is TRBJ1-1; 7 positions agree with TRBD1. The length of the CDR3 is 13 residues. CDR1 is SQVTM and CDR2 is ANQGSEA in the germline V gene. V was clipped by 4 bases and J by 5 bases; unmatched bases: 7. CDR3 coding DNA: TGCAGCGTTGCCTTGCAGGGGGGTACTGAAGCTTTCTTT. Amino acids: CSVALQGGTEAFF.

This clonotype was recorded only once. The germline gene is not matched at one end of the junction; a read error may be the cause. The J gene is TRBJ2-5, the V gene TRBV7-9; unclear D gene. Germline V gene data show CDR1 as SEHNR and CDR2 as FQNEAQ (reference sequence). CDR3 length equals 15 residues. For the CDR3, the DNA is TGTGCCAGCAGCTTAGTTCGGCAAGAGGCCGAGACCCAGCACTTC. This sequence encodes CASSLVRQEAETQHF.

Remarks on this clonotype: This could be a read error, since a much larger clone is one nucleotide away. The rearrangement uses TRBV20-1 and TRBJ2-1, with D hard to call. Germline CDR1 DFQATT, CDR2 SNEGSKA (reference sequence). The CDR3 has 13 residues. The CDR3, as DNA: TGCAGTGCGCGCACTTCAAACTACAATGAGCAGCTCTTC. As protein: CSARTSNYNEQLF.

This clonotype was detected once. V is TRBV12-3 or TRBV12-4 and J is TRBJ2-5; 15 bases line up with TRBD2. The CDR3 has 17 amino acids. The V gene end was trimmed by 3 bases and the J gene end by 7 bases; junction bases not matched to a gene: 9. CDR3 loop: CASSFRGLAGGPRTQYF. DNA of the CDR3: TGTGCCAGCAGTTTCCGTGGACTAGCGGGAGGGCCCCGGACCCAGTACTTC.

This clonotype was recorded many times. The chain has TRBV12-3 or TRBV12-4 and TRBJ1-5; tentatively, D is TRBD1 (5 bases). Trimming took 3 bases from V and 6 from J, leaving 12 bases between them. The CDR3 length is 14 residues. CDR3 in DNA: TGTGCCAGCAGTTTGGGTCAGGGCGGTCAGCCCCAGCATTTT. Encoded protein: CASSLGQGGQPQHF.

V and J are TRBV20-1 and TRBJ1-1, with D possibly TRBD1 on 5 matching bases. The V end lost 8 bases, the J end lost 1 base, and 20 bases lay between the germline ends. CDR3 length: 15 amino acids. Germline CDR1 DFQATT, CDR2 SNEGSKA (reference sequence). The CDR3 sequence: CSPLRFGAPNTEAFF. The CDR3 coding sequence is TGCAGTCCACTAAGATTTGGGGCCCCGAACACTGAAGCTTTCTTT.